This T cell receptor beta chain derives from a study of T cell changes during pregnancy in multiple sclerosis. The protocol was immunoSEQ multiplex PCR, while the TCRdb copy is restricted to in-frame clones and leaves out a portion. The sample includes tens of thousands of clones, around 92% of them seen just once. The sample in question was peripheral blood, obtained in the second trimester of pregnancy. The source of this sequence is a female donor in good health, enrolled as a control in a pregnancy study.

The CDR3 loop is CASSSSGPTYEQYF. The CDR3 region has the DNA TGTGCCAGCAGTTCTAGCGGCCCGACCTACGAGCAGTACTTC. The chain carries TRBV27 and TRBJ2-7, with 7 bases matching TRBD2. The CDR3 is made up of 14 amino acids. V lost 4 bases, J lost 2 bases, and 5 bases stayed unmatched. Germline CDR1 MNHEY, CDR2 SMNVEV (reference sequence).